The clone carrying this TCR beta chain appeared once. Repertoires were generated with immunoSEQ multiplex PCR, while TCRdb's copy carries only in-frame clones and drops some. Seen here are around 75,000 clones, about 90% observed once, and the top ten hold around 2.6%. The data belong to a study of OX40 agonist ivuxolimab in advanced cancers. Study overall: An anti-OX40 (CD134) antibody with agonistic activity, ivuxolimab, was administered to patients.

This receptor was obtained from an adult with an advanced solid tumor such as melanoma, head and neck, liver or kidney cancer. The sample here was CD4+ or CD8+ T cells sorted from blood, taken in a trial of the OX40 agonist ivuxolimab.

CDR3 DNA: TGTGCCTGGAGGCCTAGCGGGACTTACAATGAGCAGTTCTTC. This translates into CAWRPSGTYNEQFF. The rearrangement joins TRBV30 to TRBJ2-1, with 9 positions matching TRBD2. Germline loops: CDR1 GTSNPN, CDR2 SVGIG (reference sequence). With 3 bases clipped from V and 4 bases from J, the junction kept 4 bases outside the gene matches. This CDR3 spans 14 amino acids.